The T cell receptor beta chain under discussion was sequenced for a study of a mutant IDH1 vaccine in newly diagnosed glioma. Study summary: The treated population exhibited a male proportion of about 60%, a female proportion of about 38%, and a mean age of around 40 years. Earlier therapy was either radiotherapy, temozolomide, or both, and most got both.

Data came from immunoSEQ multiplex PCR; TCRdb stores just in-frame clones and leaves some out. In the table there are tens of thousands of clones, around 80% of which are singletons. The CDR3 totals 16 residues. Germline V CDR1 and CDR2: SGHTA, FQGNSA. V dropped 1 base and J dropped 5; count of bases not matched to a gene: 8. Time point described: week 23, last vaccination. In the vaccine, a single dose held 300 ug of the mutant IDH1 20-mer peptide, along with topical imiquimod. For this clone: The target antigen is unknown.

This specimen was PBMCs, taken from a glioma patient whose treatment included an IDH1 peptide vaccine. The chain carries TRBV7-2 and TRBJ2-5, with TRBD2 matching 9 bases. The source of this sequence is a man aged 40-49 years with glioma. CDR3 loop: CASSLVAGGRGETQYF. The CDR3 DNA reads TGTGCCAGCAGCTTAGTTGCGGGGGGGCGTGGGGAGACCCAGTACTTC.